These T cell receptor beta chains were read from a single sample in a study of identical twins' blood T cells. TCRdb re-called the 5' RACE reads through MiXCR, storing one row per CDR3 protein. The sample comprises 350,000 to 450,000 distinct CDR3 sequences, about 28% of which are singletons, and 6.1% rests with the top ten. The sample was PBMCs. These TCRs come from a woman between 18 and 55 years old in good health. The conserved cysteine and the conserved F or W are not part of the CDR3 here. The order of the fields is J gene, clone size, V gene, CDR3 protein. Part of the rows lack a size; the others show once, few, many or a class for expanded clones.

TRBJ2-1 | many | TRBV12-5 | ASELGGAYNEQF
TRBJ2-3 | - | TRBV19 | ASIRTRPPDTQY
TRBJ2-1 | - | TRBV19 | ASSPVRRDNEKF
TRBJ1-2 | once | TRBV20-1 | SATSTAENYGYT
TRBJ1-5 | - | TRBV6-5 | ASRAGLNQPQH
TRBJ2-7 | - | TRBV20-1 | SVRQGAGYEQY
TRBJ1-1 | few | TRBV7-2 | ASSWDRRQAHLLEAF
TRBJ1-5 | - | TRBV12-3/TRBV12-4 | ASSRNTGTGTLSNQPQH
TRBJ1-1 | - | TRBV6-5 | ASSYRGTGGTEAF
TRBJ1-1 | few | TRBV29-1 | SYVGRFEAF
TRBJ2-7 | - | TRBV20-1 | SASVDKPHEQY
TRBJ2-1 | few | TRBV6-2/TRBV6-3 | ASSYGGRVDNEQF
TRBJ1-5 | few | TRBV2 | ASNTGGEAQH
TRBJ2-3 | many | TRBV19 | ASSEDRVTDTQY
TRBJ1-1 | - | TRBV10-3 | AISVIGDTEAF
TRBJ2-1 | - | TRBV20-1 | SASWAGGAGGEQF
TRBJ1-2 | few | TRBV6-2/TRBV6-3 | ASSYSTQGLYGYT
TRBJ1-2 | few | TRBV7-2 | ASSLLQALGGYT
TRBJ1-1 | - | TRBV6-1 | ASSKHTGLLEAF
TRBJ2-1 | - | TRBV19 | ASNVAGSYNEQF
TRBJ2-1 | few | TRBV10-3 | ATTLSAGGVDEQF
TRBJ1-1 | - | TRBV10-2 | ASSGLSGTEAF
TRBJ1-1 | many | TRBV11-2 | ASSWAGRTEAF
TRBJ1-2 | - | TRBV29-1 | SVERNYGYT
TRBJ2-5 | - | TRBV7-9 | ASSARTGMETQY
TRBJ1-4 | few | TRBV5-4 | ASSLNSKNEKLF
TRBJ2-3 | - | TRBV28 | ASSLRRSRQGTDTQY
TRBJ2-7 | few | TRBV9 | ASSPRGYSYEQY
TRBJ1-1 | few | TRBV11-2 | ASSPTDMNTEAF
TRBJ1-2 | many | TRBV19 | ASSIKPSGGYGYT
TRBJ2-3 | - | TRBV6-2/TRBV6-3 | ASSYSRSGGGMDTQY
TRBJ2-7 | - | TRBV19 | ASSLQVSSYEQY
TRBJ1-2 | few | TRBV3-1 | ASSQAGTVYGYT
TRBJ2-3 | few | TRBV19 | ASSPETGETDTQY
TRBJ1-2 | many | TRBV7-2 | ASSPWTGNYGYT
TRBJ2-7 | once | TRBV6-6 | ASSPSSNGGYEQY
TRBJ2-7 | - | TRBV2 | ASVSRAGVYYEQY
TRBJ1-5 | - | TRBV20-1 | SARFGSSNQPQH
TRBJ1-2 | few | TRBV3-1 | DSSPRGRDGYT
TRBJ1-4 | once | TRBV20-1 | SAIDRGPTNEKPF
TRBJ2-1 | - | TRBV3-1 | VSSPGRSYNEQF